These 5 T cell receptor beta chains share one sample of origin, sequenced in a study of cytomegalovirus exposure and HLA in healthy donors. PCR was performed using 60 Vbeta and 13 Jbeta primers. Sequenced by immunoSEQ multiplex PCR; TCRdb stores in-frame clones only, minus some. The sample lists some 120,000 clones; 83% were seen once. What was sequenced was PBMCs. The origin of the receptors is a woman between 40 and 50 years old in good health and CMV-seropositive.

This sequence joins TRBV7-3 and TRBJ2-2, with 7 bases that match TRBD1. Trimming removed 4 bases from V and 7 bases from J; junction bases left unmatched: 6. The germline gives CDR1 SGHTA, CDR2 FQGTGA. The length of the CDR3 is 14 residues. CDR3 amino acids: CASSSGQVDGELFF. The CDR3 nucleotides are TGTGCCAGCAGCTCTGGACAGGTTGACGGGGAGCTGTTTTTT.

The chain joins TRBV13 to TRBJ2-3; 9 bases line up with TRBD2. J was trimmed by 4 bases and V by 5 bases; bases with no gene match: 19. This CDR3 has 19 residues. CDR1 and CDR2 (germline): PRHDT, FYEKMQ (reference sequence). CDR3 in DNA: TGTGCCAGCAGCGGACGGACTAGCGTCCCGGAGGAGGTCGCAGATACGCAGTATTTT. Translation gives CASSGRTSVPEEVADTQYF.

V gene TRBV19 combines with J gene TRBJ2-7; 9 bases agree with TRBD1. The CDR3 consists of 14 residues. V shed 7 bases and J 1 base; nucleotides not matched to a gene: 5. The germline V gene has CDR1 LNHDA and CDR2 SQIVND (reference sequence). CDR3 amino acids: CASTPGTGSYEQYF. The CDR3 DNA reads as TGTGCCAGTACCCCCGGGACAGGGTCCTACGAGCAGTACTTC.

The CDR3 nucleotides are TGCGCCAGCAGCCGACCCCCTCTGGGAAGGGTAGGGACTAGGGAAAATCCGTACGAGCAGTACTTC. This encodes CASSRPPLGRVGTRENPYEQYF. This chain links TRBV4-1 with TRBJ2-7; 8 positions match TRBD2. This CDR3 has 22 amino acids. Germline assignment: CDR1 MGHRA and CDR2 YSYEKL. With V trimmed by 4 bases and J by 4 bases, 30 bases remained unmatched.

J is TRBJ1-1 and V is TRBV15; TRBD1 matches 7 bases. V gave up 0 bases and J gave up 6 bases; unmatched junction bases: 7. Germline V gives CDR1 LNHNV, CDR2 YYDKDF (reference sequence). The CDR3 runs to 15 residues. CDR3 coding DNA: TGTGCCACCAGCAGAGAGGGGGACAGAGCCCCTGAAGCTTTCTTT. Translated, it gives CATSREGDRAPEAFF. Full variable domain (rest looked up from reference TRBV15 and TRBJ1-1): DAMVIQNPRYQVTQFGKPVTLSCSQTLNHNVMYWYQQKSSQAPKLLFHYYDKDFNNEADTPDNFQSRRPNTSFCFLDIRSPGLGDTAMYLCATSREGDRAPEAFFGQGTRLTVV.